Included here is one TCR beta chain sequence, with context. The target antigen is unknown. CDR3 length equals 15 residues. J lost 6 bases, V lost 2 bases, and 7 bases had no gene match. Germline CDR1 and CDR2: SGHVS and FQNEAQ. This specimen comes from a study of CD8 T cells in Susac syndrome. Study details: The Susac syndrome patients that were sequenced included over 5 with active disease and fewer than 10 in remission.

With random hexamers, reverse transcription was performed on roughly 0.5 to 1 ug of RNA. A multiplex approach, immunoSEQ multiplex PCR, amplified TCR beta CDR3 across 54 Vbeta and 13 Jbeta. TCRdb reprocessed the immunoSEQ multiplex PCR reads with MiXCR, giving one entry per CDR3 protein. The sample includes 100,000 to 150,000 distinct CDR3 sequences, 90% to 95% of them seen just once. Study conclusions and caveats: Peak Susac CD8+ clonal expansion occurred in TEMRA cells and active patients.

In contrast to the negatively isolated CD8+ and CD4+ T cells, TEMRA cells were FACS-enriched. The sequence derives from a human donor with Susac syndrome. V and J are TRBV7-8 and TRBJ1-5; TRBD1 agrees at 7 bases. Sample: CD8+ T cells from PBMCs. CDR3 sequence: CASSLWAGGGQPQHF. CDR3 nucleotides: TGTGCCAGCAGCTTATGGGCAGGGGGGGGTCAGCCCCAGCATTTT.